These 22 T cell receptor beta chains came from one sample sequenced in a study of control samples from healthy donors and cancer patients. Method: immunoSEQ multiplex PCR; TCRdb's copy keeps in-frame clones and lacks some. The repertoire holds approximately 83,000 clones, with approximately 93% as singletons. Specimen: blood. The receptors derive from a woman aged 25-40 years in good health.

V gene TRBV10-2 combines with J gene TRBJ1-1, with D unclear. The CDR3 totals 13 residues. V was shortened by 6 bases and J by 4 bases, with 12 bases between the two germline ends. Germline V gene data show CDR1 as WSHSY and CDR2 as SAAADI. CDR3 protein: CASSNTRVTEAFF. In nucleotides, the CDR3 is TGCGCCAGCAGCAATACACGGGTCACTGAAGCTTTCTTT.

The chain recombines TRBV11-3 with TRBJ1-2; D call uncertain. From germline, CDR1 is SGHNT and CDR2 YENEEA. Deletions cut 5 bases from V and 2 bases from J, with 15 bases between. The CDR3 spans 15 residues. The CDR3 DNA reads TGTGCCAGCAGCCAACGGGAGCCTTTCAACTATGGCTACACCTTC. Translating gives CASSQREPFNYGYTF.

The chain carries TRBV19 and TRBJ2-1, with 7 bases fitting TRBD2. From germline, CDR1 is LNHDA and CDR2 SQIVND (reference sequence). The J segment lost 6 bases and the V segment lost 2 bases, leaving 7 bases of the junction unmatched. The CDR3 runs to 15 residues. CDR3 in DNA: TGTGCCAGTAGTATAAGGGGCGGGAGCCTCAATGAGCAGTTCTTC. This gives the protein CASSIRGGSLNEQFF.

V usage is TRBV11-2 and J usage is TRBJ2-3; 10 bases align to TRBD2. The length of the CDR3 is 17 residues. Germline trimming cut 2 bases from V and 6 bases from J; bases unmatched to any gene: 11. Germline V gene sequence: CDR1 SGHAT, CDR2 FQNNGV. The CDR3 is CASSLRYGLAGADTQYF. The DNA of the CDR3 is TGTGCCAGCAGCTTACGCTATGGGCTAGCGGGAGCCGATACGCAGTATTTT.

CDR3 sequence reads: CASSLFSGGDQPQHF. The CDR3 DNA follows: TGTGCCAGCAGCTTATTTTCAGGGGGGGATCAGCCCCAGCATTTT. V usage is TRBV7-8 and J usage is TRBJ1-5; 7 positions match TRBD1. The germline V gene encodes CDR1 SGHVS and CDR2 FQNEAQ. J lost 5 bases, V lost 2 bases, and 6 bases had no gene match. The CDR3 has 15 amino acids.

This clone was found once. This chain joins TRBV5-6 and TRBJ1-1; D ambiguous. V was shortened by 1 base and J by 8 bases, with 6 bases between the two germline ends. The germline CDR1 and CDR2 sequences are SGHDT and YYEEEE. The CDR3 contains 11 residues. Here the CDR3 DNA reads TGTGCCAGCAGCTTGACCGGGGAAGCTTTCTTT. This codes for CASSLTGEAFF.

J is TRBJ2-7 and V is TRBV3-1 (or the pseudogene TRBV3-2), with 7 bases identical to TRBD1. The trim removed 2 bases at V and 4 bases at J, leaving 5 bases unmatched. CDR1 is LGHDT, CDR2 YNNKEL, per germline (reference sequence). The CDR3 contains 14 residues. The CDR3 loop is CASSQPRDSYEQYF. The DNA for the CDR3 is TGTGCCAGCAGCCAACCCCGGGACAGTTACGAGCAGTACTTC.

This clone was detected only once. This chain links TRBV7-3 with TRBJ1-6; D may be TRBD1 (6 bases). Germline CDR1 reads SGHTA; CDR2 reads FQGTGA. Trimming stripped 1 base from V and 10 bases from J, with 11 bases between. This CDR3 spans 14 amino acids. The CDR3 loop reads CASSLNRASSPLHF. In nucleotides, the CDR3 is TGTGCCAGCAGCTTAAACAGGGCCAGCTCACCCCTCCACTTT.

With respect to this clone: The sample has other DNA sequences that encode this CDR3 too. J is TRBJ1-1 and V is TRBV29-1; tentative D call: TRBD1 (5 bases). Trimming removed 3 bases at V and 1 base at J, with 9 bases between. CDR1 and CDR2 from the germline V gene are SQVTM and ANQGSEA. The CDR3 loop spans 13 amino acids. CDR3: CSVDGGRNTEAFF. DNA of the CDR3: TGCAGCGTTGACGGGGGACGGAACACTGAAGCTTTCTTT. The variable domain in full, completed from reference TRBV29-1 and TRBJ1-1, reads SAVISQKPSRDICQRGTSLTIQCQVDSQVTMMFWYRQQPGQSLTLIATANQGSEATYESGFVIDKFPISRPNLTFSTLTVSNMSPEDSSIYLCSVDGGRNTEAFFGQGTRLTVV.

DNA of the CDR3: TGTGCCAGCAGTTCTGTCAGGGGGAGGTACGAGCAGTACTTC. Protein sequence: CASSSVRGRYEQYF. The chain couples TRBV6-5 to TRBJ2-7; a weak D match, TRBD1 (7 bases). This CDR3 comprises 14 residues. From germline, CDR1 is MNHEY and CDR2 SVGAGI. V lost 4 bases to trimming and J lost 4 bases, with 14 bases between them.

The CDR3: CASSLGQGTDTQYF. DNA for the CDR3: TGTGCCAGCTCACTGGGACAGGGAACAGATACGCAGTATTTT. The gene calls are TRBV18 and TRBJ2-3; 9 bases are a match to TRBD1. V was clipped by 4 bases and J by 3 bases; unmatched bases: 2. CDR1 and CDR2 from the germline V gene are KGHSH and LQKENI. The CDR3 runs to 14 residues.

This sequence joins TRBV3-1 (or the pseudogene TRBV3-2) and TRBJ2-1; TRBD1 aligns across 9 bases. V lost 2 bases, J lost 7 bases, and 6 bases stayed unmatched. This CDR3 is built from 15 residues. Germline CDR1 is LGHDT and CDR2 is YNNKEL (reference sequence). The CDR3 loop reads CASSQPWTGDNEQFF. DNA for the CDR3: TGTGCCAGCAGCCAACCATGGACAGGGGATAATGAGCAGTTCTTC.

The chain combines TRBV23-1 with TRBJ2-3; no definite D call. TRBV23-1 counts as an open reading frame of uncertain function. The CDR3 totals 18 residues. V was cut by 2 bases and J by 2 bases, with 20 bases left in between. CDR3 in amino acids: CASSQQVFWAIPTDTQYF. The DNA for the CDR3 is TGCGCCAGCAGTCAACAGGTCTTCTGGGCCATCCCCACAGATACGCAGTATTTT.

This rearrangement joins TRBV5-4 to TRBJ2-3, with 11 nucleotides matching TRBD2. Germline V gene sequence: CDR1 SGHNT, CDR2 YYREEE (reference sequence). The V segment lost 4 bases and the J segment 2 bases; nucleotides outside the gene matches: 3. The CDR3 runs to 15 residues. CDR3 sequence: CASSRGLADTDTQYF. CDR3 DNA sequence: TGTGCCAGCAGCCGGGGACTAGCGGACACAGATACGCAGTATTTT.

The chain recombines TRBV24-1 with TRBJ1-1; D is ambiguous. CDR3 length: 13 amino acids. In germline, CDR1 is KGHDR, CDR2 SFDVKD. V shed 4 bases and J shed 1 base, with 6 bases lying between them. The CDR3 DNA reads TGTGCCACCAGTGACCGGTCGAACACTGAAGCTTTCTTT. Amino acid sequence: CATSDRSNTEAFF.

The rearrangement uses TRBV7-9 and TRBJ1-4; TRBD1 might be the D (6 bases). The V gene's germline CDR1 is SEHNR and CDR2 FQNEAQ (reference sequence). V lost 7 bases and J 0 bases, leaving 21 bases between the germline ends. CDR3 size: 18 residues. The CDR3 is CASKRGPDRSTTNEKLFF. The CDR3 DNA follows: TGTGCCAGCAAACGGGGACCTGACAGGAGTACAACTAATGAAAAACTGTTTTTT.

The chain is built from TRBV19 and TRBJ1-5, with 8 nucleotides matching TRBD1. V lost 0 bases and J lost 3; bases outside the gene matches: 1. The CDR3 has 15 amino acids. Germline CDR1 and CDR2: LNHDA and SQIVND (reference sequence). The CDR3 DNA is TGTGCCAGTAGTATAGAACAGGGGGTCAATCAGCCCCAGCATTTT. Encoded protein: CASSIEQGVNQPQHF. The whole variable domain, remainder taken from reference TRBV19 and TRBJ1-5, is DGGITQSPKYLFRKEGQNVTLSCEQNLNHDAMYWYRQDPGQGLRLIYYSQIVNDFQKGDIAEGYSVSREKKESFPLTVTSAQKNPTAFYLCASSIEQGVNQPQHFGDGTRLSIL.

This rearrangement joins TRBV14 to TRBJ2-3; 8 bases are a match to TRBD1. This CDR3 has 16 residues. The germline gives CDR1 SGHDN, CDR2 FVKESK. V was pared by 3 bases and J by 0 bases, with 5 bases of the junction left unmatched. CDR3 sequence: CASSHRQGSSTDTQYF. Here the CDR3 DNA reads TGTGCCAGCAGCCACCGACAGGGGTCTAGCACAGATACGCAGTATTTT.

This clone was found once. The V and J genes are TRBV11-2 and TRBJ2-7; D possibly corresponds to TRBD1 (6 bases). The CDR3 runs 14 residues. CDR1 is SGHAT, CDR2 FQNNGV, per germline. V was trimmed by 4 bases and J by 2 bases, leaving 12 bases between them. In nucleotides, the CDR3 is TGTGCCAGCAGCTCAGGGGCACGAGCCTACGAGCAGTACTTC. Translating it yields CASSSGARAYEQYF.

The chain recombines TRBV4-1 with TRBJ2-3; TRBD2 agrees at 10 bases. V gave up 0 bases and J gave up 4 bases; unmatched junction bases: 4. The CDR3 has 16 amino acids. CDR1 MGHRA and CDR2 YSYEKL come from the germline V gene. CDR3 sequence: CASSQESGGGSDTQYF. Here the CDR3 DNA reads TGCGCCAGCAGCCAAGAAAGCGGGGGGGGGTCAGATACGCAGTATTTT.

This clone was detected only a few times. The chain combines TRBV19 with TRBJ1-5; D gene ambiguous. The germline V and J ends were trimmed by 4 bases and 4 bases, with 14 bases remaining between them. The CDR3 has 15 residues. In germline, CDR1 is LNHDA, CDR2 SQIVND (reference sequence). In DNA form, the CDR3 reads TGTGCCAGTAGTACCTACAGCCGGCCTAATCAGCCCCAGCATTTT. Translating gives CASSTYSRPNQPQHF.

The V call is TRBV5-1, the J call TRBJ1-1, with D maybe TRBD1 (5 bases). The V gene lost 0 bases and the J gene lost 4 bases, with 10 bases spanning the gap. Germline CDR1 is SGHRS and CDR2 is YFSETQ. CDR3 length: 14 amino acids. CDR3 nucleotides: TGCGCCAGCAGCTTGGAGGCAGGGAGCACTGAAGCTTTCTTT. It is translated as CASSLEAGSTEAFF.